The next 25 T cell receptor beta chains were all read from a single sample in a study of Ad26.COV2.S vaccination and SARS-CoV-2 variants. As for treatment: around 19 received Ad26.COV2.S at low or high dose, single or two shots; a few received placebo; per-sample allocation not given. Material that was analyzed had been drawn on day 63 after the first vaccine or placebo injection. The table came from immunoSEQ multiplex PCR; TCRdb's copy has only in-frame clones and leaves some out. The sample lists some 390,000 clones, approximately 90% occurring once. Sequences were derived from peripheral blood, sampled in a trial of Ad26.COV2.S vaccine versus placebo. These receptors all stem from a person between 18 and 60 years old who received the Ad26.COV2.S COVID-19 vaccine or a placebo.

This clone was counted a few times. The chain has TRBV5-4 and TRBJ1-1, with D tentatively TRBD1 (6 bases). The germline gives CDR1 SGHNT, CDR2 YYREEE (reference sequence). V lost 3 bases and J 5 bases, leaving 14 bases between the germline ends. This CDR3 is built from 14 residues. In nucleotides, the CDR3 is TGTGCCAGCAGCTCGAGGACAGTAGGGACTGAAGCTTTCTTT. This sequence encodes CASSSRTVGTEAFF.

V gene TRBV5-1 combines with J gene TRBJ1-1; 8 nucleotides line up with TRBD1. CDR1 and CDR2 (germline): SGHRS, YFSETQ. This CDR3 comprises 15 residues. Unmatched junction bases numbered 5, after V lost 0 bases and J lost 4 bases. The CDR3 nucleotides read TGCGCCAGCAGCTTGGCGGCAGGGGGCCTCACTGAAGCTTTCTTT. Residues: CASSLAAGGLTEAFF.

This clone was seen a single time. This sequence joins TRBV11-2 and TRBJ2-1; 11 bases line up with TRBD2. CDR3 length equals 16 residues. Germline V gene lookup returns CDR1 SGHAT and CDR2 FQNNGV. J was trimmed by 8 bases and V by 0 bases; bases with no gene match: 6. The CDR3 loop is CASSLDRGTSGYEQFF. CDR3 DNA: TGTGCCAGCAGCTTAGATCGGGGGACTAGCGGCTATGAGCAGTTCTTC.

CDR3 amino acids: CASSFLAGSSGELFF. As DNA, the CDR3 is TGTGCCAGCAGCTTTCTGGCGGGGTCTTCCGGGGAGCTGTTTTTT. The chain links TRBV5-6 to TRBJ2-2, with D perhaps matching TRBD2 (6 bases). Germline assignment: CDR1 SGHDT and CDR2 YYEEEE. The CDR3 runs to 15 residues. V lost 2 bases and J 6 bases, leaving 14 bases between the germline ends.

The rearrangement uses TRBV6-6 and TRBJ2-1, with 7 bases lining up with TRBD1. Germline V CDR1 and CDR2: MNHNY, SVGAGI (reference sequence). The CDR3 is 15 amino acids. V shed 6 bases, J shed 6 bases, and the junction held 11 bases outside the gene matches. CDR3 nucleotides: TGTGCCAGCAGACCCCTGGGGGACAGAGGCAATGAGCAGTTCTTC. As protein: CASRPLGDRGNEQFF.

The chain links TRBV7-9 to TRBJ1-4; TRBD1 is a possible D gene (5 bases). This CDR3 has 19 amino acids. Germline CDR1 and CDR2: SEHNR and FQNEAQ (reference sequence). V lost 2 bases and J lost 0, with 19 bases in between. CDR3 protein: CASSLRRQFRGSTNEKLFF. Written as DNA, the CDR3 is TGTGCCAGCAGCTTAAGGCGCCAATTCCGGGGCTCAACTAATGAAAAACTGTTTTTT.

The genes are TRBV19 and TRBJ1-5; D possibly corresponds to TRBD1 (5 bases). This CDR3 is 15 amino acids long. Germline V gene sequence: CDR1 LNHDA, CDR2 SQIVND (reference sequence). Trimming cost V 2 bases and J 2 bases, with 10 bases left between them. DNA of the CDR3: TGTGCCAGTAGTATACCCCGGGACGGCAATCAGCCCCAGCATTTT. Protein sequence: CASSIPRDGNQPQHF.

This clone was observed a handful of times. The CDR3 region is CASSPARSEKLFF. CDR3 nucleotides: TGTGCCAGCTCACCTGCCCGTTCCGAAAAACTGTTTTTT. The chain is built from TRBV18 and TRBJ1-4; D is unresolved. V was clipped by 3 bases and J by 8 bases, with 10 bases between them. This CDR3 region has 13 residues. Germline V gene data show CDR1 as KGHSH and CDR2 as LQKENI.

This clone has only one observation. This chain joins TRBV27 and TRBJ1-2; the D gene is possibly TRBD1 (6 bases). The CDR3 consists of 16 residues. V lost 2 bases and J lost 3, with 16 bases in between. Per the germline V gene, CDR1 is MNHEY and CDR2 is SMNVEV (reference sequence). CDR3 DNA: TGTGCCAGCAGTTTACGAATGGGGGCTGGTGACTATGGCTACACCTTC. It translates to CASSLRMGAGDYGYTF.

This chain links TRBV4-3 with TRBJ1-6; 9 bases are shared with TRBD1. With V trimmed by 3 bases and J by 2 bases, 5 bases remained unmatched. The germline V gene has CDR1 LGHNA and CDR2 YSLEER. This CDR3 comprises 17 residues. The CDR3 DNA follows: TGCGCCAGCAGCCAGGGACAGGGAGAGGCCTATAATTCACCCCTCCACTTT. This sequence encodes CASSQGQGEAYNSPLHF.

The V gene is TRBV29-1, the J gene TRBJ2-5; tentatively, D is TRBD1 (7 bases). CDR1 is SQVTM and CDR2 is ANQGSEA in the germline V gene. This CDR3 has 14 amino acids. V was shortened by 8 bases and J by 3 bases, with 19 bases between the two germline ends. The CDR3 loop is CSSAGPGGKETQYF. CDR3 coding DNA: TGCAGCTCCGCGGGGCCAGGGGGGAAAGAGACCCAGTACTTC.

The chain has TRBV7-2 and TRBJ1-1; D gene unclear. Germline V gene sequence: CDR1 SGHTA, CDR2 FQGNSA. V lost 2 bases and J 6 bases, leaving 13 bases between the germline ends. There are 14 residues in the CDR3. Here the CDR3 reads CASSLTKELPEAFF. CDR3 DNA: TGTGCCAGCAGCTTAACTAAGGAGCTCCCTGAAGCTTTCTTT.

The chain has TRBV19 and TRBJ1-5; D not resolved. Trimming removed 6 bases at V and 2 bases at J, with 14 bases between. The CDR3 totals 15 residues. CDR1 and CDR2 (germline): LNHDA, SQIVND (reference sequence). The CDR3 loop is CASRMGRDRNQPQHF. The CDR3 region has the DNA TGTGCCAGTAGAATGGGGAGGGATCGCAATCAGCCCCAGCATTTT.

The CDR3 DNA is TGTGCCAGCAGCCCCACGGGGGGGCGAAAGAACACTGAAGCTTTCTTT. Protein sequence: CASSPTGGRKNTEAFF. The V gene is TRBV7-9, the J gene TRBJ1-1; the D gene is possibly TRBD1 (6 bases). The V and J ends lost 5 bases and 1 base respectively, with 17 bases between them. This CDR3 spans 16 amino acids. From germline, CDR1 is SEHNR and CDR2 FQNEAQ (reference sequence).

The genes are TRBV4-1 and TRBJ1-2; D is perhaps TRBD1 (5 bases). V lost 1 base and J 0 bases, leaving 15 bases between the germline ends. Germline CDR1 MGHRA, CDR2 YSYEKL. This CDR3 region has 17 residues. The DNA for the CDR3 is TGCGCCAGCAGCCAAGGACGGGCTAGACAGACTAACTATGGCTACACCTTC. This translates into CASSQGRARQTNYGYTF.

The rearrangement links TRBV6-5 to TRBJ1-1; D gene unclear. The germline V and J ends were trimmed by 7 bases and 0 bases, with 9 bases remaining between them. The length of the CDR3 is 13 residues. Germline V gene lookup returns CDR1 MNHEY and CDR2 SVGAGI. The CDR3 DNA is TGTGCCAGCAATAAGGAGATGAACACTGAAGCTTTCTTT. This codes for CASNKEMNTEAFF.

The genes are TRBV6-5 and TRBJ2-2; D gene ambiguous. Germline V gene sequence: CDR1 MNHEY, CDR2 SVGAGI. The CDR3 totals 13 residues. Between the trimmed V and J ends, which lost 2 bases and 7 bases, there was a span of 8 bases. The CDR3 loop reads CASSYRWIGELFF. Written as DNA, the CDR3 is TGTGCCAGCAGTTACCGGTGGATCGGGGAGCTGTTTTTT.

This clone was picked up a small number of times. The chain carries TRBV7-2 and TRBJ1-3; the D is unclear. The germline gives CDR1 SGHTA, CDR2 FQGNSA. CDR3 length: 14 residues. V was pared by 2 bases and J by 0 bases, with 5 bases between. CDR3 in DNA: TGTGCCAGCAGCTTAAGCTACTCTGGAAACACCATATATTTT. It translates to CASSLSYSGNTIYF.

The chain links TRBV27 to TRBJ2-5; D remains unclear. CDR1 is MNHEY and CDR2 is SMNVEV in the germline V gene (reference sequence). The CDR3 has 13 amino acids. V was pared by 5 bases and J by 5 bases, with 12 bases between. Here the CDR3 DNA reads TGTGCCAGCAGTCCACACCGAAGGGAGACCCAGTACTTC. Protein sequence: CASSPHRRETQYF.

This sequence joins TRBV19 and TRBJ2-7; D is uncertain. Germline V gives CDR1 LNHDA, CDR2 SQIVND (reference sequence). Trimming shortened V by 6 bases and J by 1 base, and 10 bases separated the two germline ends. CDR3 length equals 13 residues. CDR3 bases: TGTGCCAGTAGCCTGGAAAGGTCCTACGAGCAGTACTTC. Its translation is CASSLERSYEQYF.

The chain employs TRBV10-2 and TRBJ1-5, with D tentatively TRBD1 (6 bases). Trimming shortened V by 3 bases and J by 2 bases, and 14 bases separated the two germline ends. CDR1 is WSHSY and CDR2 is SAAADI in the germline V gene. The length of the CDR3 is 16 residues. As DNA, the CDR3 is TGCGCCAGCAGTGATGGGAGCTGGGGGCGCAATCAGCCCCAGCATTTT. Translated: CASSDGSWGRNQPQHF.

The chain employs TRBV7-6 and TRBJ2-7; possible D gene TRBD2, 5 bases. V shed 3 bases and J shed 3 bases, with 21 bases lying between them. The CDR3 covers 17 residues. Germline CDR1 SGHVS, CDR2 FNYEAQ. The CDR3 loop reads CASSFLEGQSPVYEQYF. In nucleotides, the CDR3 is TGTGCCAGCAGCTTCCTCGAGGGCCAGTCACCAGTCTACGAGCAGTACTTC.

This clone was picked up a small number of times. The chain is built from TRBV2 and TRBJ1-2, with D tentatively TRBD1 (5 bases). CDR3 length equals 12 residues. The ends were cut back, 5 bases at V and 3 bases at J, with 7 bases in the middle. The V gene's germline CDR1 is SNHLY and CDR2 FYNNEI. CDR3 coding DNA: TGTGCCAGCAGTACAGGAGACTATGGCTACACCTTC. It specifies CASSTGDYGYTF.

The chain carries TRBV6-5 and TRBJ2-2; TRBD1 agrees at 8 bases. The CDR3 has 15 residues. CDR1 is MNHEY and CDR2 is SVGAGI in the germline V gene. Trimming at V came to 2 bases and at J to 4 bases, leaving 3 bases not matched to a gene. The CDR3 reads CASSYRDRFTGELFF. The CDR3 DNA sequence: TGTGCCAGCAGTTACCGGGACAGGTTCACCGGGGAGCTGTTTTTT.

The rearrangement links TRBV21-1 to TRBJ2-7; the table gives TRBD1 as D, unverified against the DNA. TRBV21-1 is a recognized pseudogene. The CDR3 sequence is 13 residues long. CDR3 nucleotide sequence: TGTGCCAGCACCAGGACAGGGGTTGACGAGCAGTACTTC. Protein product: CASTRTGVDEQYF.